This TCR beta chain stems from a study of shared clonotypes between healthy human individuals. Overall study findings and caveats: Generally, estimated richness proved larger in naive subsets than it did in memory subsets.

Worth noting for this clone: Antigen: not known. Within the sample, other DNA sequences also encode this same CDR3.

The V segment lost 2 bases and the J segment 4 bases; nucleotides outside the gene matches: 2. Germline loops: CDR1 MNHEY, CDR2 SMNVEV (reference sequence). The CDR3 consists of 14 residues. Clones were read by immunoSEQ multiplex PCR, and TCRdb kept only the in-frame ones, dropping some. This sample has about 2.1 million clones, with approximately 94% found just once. CD45RO-negative cells were positively selected for CCR7, leaving out terminally differentiated effector memory CD45RA+ cells. Healthy HIV-negative adults without recent acute infections or vaccinations served as donors. Sequences were obtained from naive CD8+ T cells from PBMCs. The chain is built from TRBV27 and TRBJ2-7; 10 bases agree with TRBD2. The sequence derives from a man aged 18 to 35 in good health. Some clones in this sample may be carry-over from other donors' samples. This CDR3 is CASSLGTSAYEQYF. The CDR3 nucleotides read TGTGCCAGCAGTTTAGGGACTAGCGCTTACGAGCAGTACTTC.